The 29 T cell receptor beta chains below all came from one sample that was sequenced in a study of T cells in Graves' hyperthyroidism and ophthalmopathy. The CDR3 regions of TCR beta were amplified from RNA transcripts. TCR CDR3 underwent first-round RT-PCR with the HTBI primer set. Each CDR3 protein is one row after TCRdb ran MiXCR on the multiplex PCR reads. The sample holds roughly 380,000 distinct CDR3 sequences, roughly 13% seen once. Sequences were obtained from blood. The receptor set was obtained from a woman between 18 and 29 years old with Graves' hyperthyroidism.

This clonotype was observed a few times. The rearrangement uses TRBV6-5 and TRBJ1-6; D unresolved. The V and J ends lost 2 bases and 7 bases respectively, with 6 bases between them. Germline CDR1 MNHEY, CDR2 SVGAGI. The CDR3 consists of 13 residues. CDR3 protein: CASSYVGNSPLHF. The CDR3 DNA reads TGTGCCAGCAGTTACGTGGGCAATTCACCCCTCCACTTT.

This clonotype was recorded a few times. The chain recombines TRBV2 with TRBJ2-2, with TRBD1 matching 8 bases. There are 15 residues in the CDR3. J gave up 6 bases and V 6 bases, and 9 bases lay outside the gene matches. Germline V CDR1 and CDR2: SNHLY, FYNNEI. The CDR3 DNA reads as TGTGCCAGCAGCCGAGACAGGGGATCATCCGGGGAGCTGTTTTTT. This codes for CASSRDRGSSGELFF. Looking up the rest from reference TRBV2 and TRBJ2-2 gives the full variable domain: EPEVTQTPSHQVTQMGQEVILRCVPISNHLYFYWYRQILGQKVEFLVSFYNNEISEKSEIFDDQFSVERPDGSNFTLKIRSTKLEDSAMYFCASSRDRGSSGELFFGEGSRLTVL.

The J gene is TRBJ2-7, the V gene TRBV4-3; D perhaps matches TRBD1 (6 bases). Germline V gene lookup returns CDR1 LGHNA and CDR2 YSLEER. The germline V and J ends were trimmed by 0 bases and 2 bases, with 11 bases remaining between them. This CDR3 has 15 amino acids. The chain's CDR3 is CASSQDLRGTYEQYF. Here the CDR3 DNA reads TGCGCCAGCAGCCAAGATCTAAGGGGGACCTACGAGCAGTACTTC.

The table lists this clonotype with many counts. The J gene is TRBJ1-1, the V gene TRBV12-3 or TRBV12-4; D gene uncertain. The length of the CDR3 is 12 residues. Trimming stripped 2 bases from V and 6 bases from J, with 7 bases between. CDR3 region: CASSLNVAEAFF. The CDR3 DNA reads TGTGCCAGCAGTTTAAATGTTGCTGAAGCTTTCTTT.

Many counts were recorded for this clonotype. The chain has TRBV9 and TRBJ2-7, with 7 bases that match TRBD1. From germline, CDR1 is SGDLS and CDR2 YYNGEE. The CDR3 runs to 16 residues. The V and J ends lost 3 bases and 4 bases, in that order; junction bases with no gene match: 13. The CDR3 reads CASSAAIRDSKYEQYF. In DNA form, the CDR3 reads TGTGCCAGCAGCGCGGCGATCCGGGACAGTAAATACGAGCAGTACTTC.

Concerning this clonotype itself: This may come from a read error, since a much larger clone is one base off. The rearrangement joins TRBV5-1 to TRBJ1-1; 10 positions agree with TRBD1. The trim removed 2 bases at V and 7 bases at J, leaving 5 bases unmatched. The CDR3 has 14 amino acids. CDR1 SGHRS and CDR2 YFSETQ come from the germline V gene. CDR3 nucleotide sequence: TGCGCCAGCAGCTTCAGACAGGGGGCGAATGAAGCTTTCTTT. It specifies CASSFRQGANEAFF.

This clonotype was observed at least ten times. CDR3 in amino acids: CASSDYTEAFF. The CDR3 nucleotides are TGTGCCAGCAGTGACTACACTGAAGCTTTCTTT. The gene calls are TRBV6-1 and TRBJ1-1; no reliable D call. V was clipped by 3 bases and J by 3 bases, with 2 bases between them. The CDR3 covers 11 residues. The germline CDR1 and CDR2 sequences are MNHNS and SASEGT.

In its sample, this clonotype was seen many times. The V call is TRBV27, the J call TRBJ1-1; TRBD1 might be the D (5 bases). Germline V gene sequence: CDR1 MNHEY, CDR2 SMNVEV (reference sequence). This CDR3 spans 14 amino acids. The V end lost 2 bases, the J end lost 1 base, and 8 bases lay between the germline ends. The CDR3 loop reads CASSLEGTNTEAFF. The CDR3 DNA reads TGTGCCAGCAGTTTAGAGGGGACGAACACTGAAGCTTTCTTT.

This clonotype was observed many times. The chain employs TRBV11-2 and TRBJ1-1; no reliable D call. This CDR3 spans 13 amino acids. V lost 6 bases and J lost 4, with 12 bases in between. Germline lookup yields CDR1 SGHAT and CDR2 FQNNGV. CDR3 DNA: TGTGCCAGCAGTTCCAATGCCGGCACTGAAGCTTTCTTT. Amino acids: CASSSNAGTEAFF. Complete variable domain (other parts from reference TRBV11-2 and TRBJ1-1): EAGVAQSPRYKIIEKRQSVAFWCNPISGHATLYWYQQILGQGPKLLIQFQNNGVVDDSQLPKDRFSAERLKGVDSTLKIQPAKLEDSAVYLCASSSNAGTEAFFGQGTRLTVV.

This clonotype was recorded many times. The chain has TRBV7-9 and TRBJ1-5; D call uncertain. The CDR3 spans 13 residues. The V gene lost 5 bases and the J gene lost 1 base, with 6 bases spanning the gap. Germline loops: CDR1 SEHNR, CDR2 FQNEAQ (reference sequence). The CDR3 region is CASSPISNQPQHF. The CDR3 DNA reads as TGTGCCAGCAGCCCTATAAGCAATCAGCCCCAGCATTTT.

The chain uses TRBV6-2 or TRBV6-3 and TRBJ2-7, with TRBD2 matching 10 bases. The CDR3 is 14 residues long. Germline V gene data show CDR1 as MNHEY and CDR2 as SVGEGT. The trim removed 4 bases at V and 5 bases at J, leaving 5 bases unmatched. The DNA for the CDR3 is TGTGCCAGCAGTTCAGCTAGCGGGAGCCACGAGCAGTACTTC. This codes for CASSSASGSHEQYF.

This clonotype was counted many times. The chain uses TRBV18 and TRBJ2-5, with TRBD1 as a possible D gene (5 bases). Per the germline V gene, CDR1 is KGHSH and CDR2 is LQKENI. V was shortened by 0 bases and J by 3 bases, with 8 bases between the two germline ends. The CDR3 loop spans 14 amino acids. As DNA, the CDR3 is TGTGCCAGCTCACCACCGCCGACAGAAGAGACCCAGTACTTC. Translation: CASSPPPTEETQYF.

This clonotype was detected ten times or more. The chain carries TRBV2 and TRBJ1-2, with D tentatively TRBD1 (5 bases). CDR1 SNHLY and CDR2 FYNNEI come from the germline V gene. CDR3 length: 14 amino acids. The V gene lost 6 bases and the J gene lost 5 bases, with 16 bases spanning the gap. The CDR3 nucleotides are TGTGCCAGCAGCGCCGACGGGGGGAATTATGGCTACACCTTC. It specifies CASSADGGNYGYTF.

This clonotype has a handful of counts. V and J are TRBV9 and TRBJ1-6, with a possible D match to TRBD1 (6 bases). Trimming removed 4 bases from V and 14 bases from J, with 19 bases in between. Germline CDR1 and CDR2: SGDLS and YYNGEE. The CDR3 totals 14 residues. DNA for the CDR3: TGTGCCAGCAGCTACGGGACACAAACTTTATCCCTCCACTTT. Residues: CASSYGTQTLSLHF.

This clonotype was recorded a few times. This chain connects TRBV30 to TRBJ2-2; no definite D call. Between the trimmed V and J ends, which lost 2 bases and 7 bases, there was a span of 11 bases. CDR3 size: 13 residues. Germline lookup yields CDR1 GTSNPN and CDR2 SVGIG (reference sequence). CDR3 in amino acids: CAWSPGSGGELFF. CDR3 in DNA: TGTGCCTGGAGTCCTGGGTCGGGCGGGGAGCTGTTTTTT. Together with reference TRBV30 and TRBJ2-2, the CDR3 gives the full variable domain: SQTIHQWPATLVQPVGSPLSLECTVEGTSNPNLYWYRQAAGRGLQLLFYSVGIGQISSEVPQNLSASRPQDRQFILSSKKLLLSDSGFYLCAWSPGSGGELFFGEGSRLTVL.

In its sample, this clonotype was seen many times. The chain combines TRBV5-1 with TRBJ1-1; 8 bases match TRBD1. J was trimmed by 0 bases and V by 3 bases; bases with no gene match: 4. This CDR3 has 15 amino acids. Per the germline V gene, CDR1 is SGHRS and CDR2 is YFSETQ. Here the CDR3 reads CASSSGQGLNTEAFF. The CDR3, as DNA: TGCGCCAGCAGCTCCGGACAGGGTTTGAACACTGAAGCTTTCTTT.

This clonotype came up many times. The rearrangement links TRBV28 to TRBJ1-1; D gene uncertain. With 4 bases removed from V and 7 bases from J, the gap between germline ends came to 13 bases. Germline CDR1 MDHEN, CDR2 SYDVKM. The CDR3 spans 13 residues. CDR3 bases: TGTGCCAGCAGTTCTCCTTTGGTAGTTGAAGCTTTCTTT. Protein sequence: CASSSPLVVEAFF.

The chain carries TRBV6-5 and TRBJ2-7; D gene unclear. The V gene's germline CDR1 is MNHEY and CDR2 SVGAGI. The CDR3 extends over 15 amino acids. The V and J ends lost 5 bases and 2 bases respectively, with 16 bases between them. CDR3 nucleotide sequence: TGTGCCAGCAGTCTACTCTGGGCGGCGACCTACGAGCAGTACTTC. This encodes CASSLLWAATYEQYF.

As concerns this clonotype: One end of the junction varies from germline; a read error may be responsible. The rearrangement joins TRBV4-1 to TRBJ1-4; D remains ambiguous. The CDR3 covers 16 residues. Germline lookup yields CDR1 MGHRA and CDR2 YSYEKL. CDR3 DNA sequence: TGTGCCAGCAGCCAAGAGCGTTCCGGGAGGAATGAAAAACTGTTTTTT. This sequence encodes CASSQERSGRNEKLFF.

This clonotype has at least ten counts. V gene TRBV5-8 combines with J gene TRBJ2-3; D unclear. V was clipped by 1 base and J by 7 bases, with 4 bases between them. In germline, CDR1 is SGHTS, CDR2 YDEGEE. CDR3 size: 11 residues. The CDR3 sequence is CASSLRNTQYF. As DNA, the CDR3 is TGTGCCAGCAGCTTGCGTAATACGCAGTATTTT.

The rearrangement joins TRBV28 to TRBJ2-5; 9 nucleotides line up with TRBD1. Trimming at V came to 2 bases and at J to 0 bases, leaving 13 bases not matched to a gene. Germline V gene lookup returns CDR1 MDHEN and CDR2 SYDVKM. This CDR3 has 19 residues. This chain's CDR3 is CASSLTTGTGPLYQETQYF. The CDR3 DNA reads TGTGCCAGCAGTTTAACTACCGGGACAGGGCCATTGTACCAAGAGACCCAGTACTTC.

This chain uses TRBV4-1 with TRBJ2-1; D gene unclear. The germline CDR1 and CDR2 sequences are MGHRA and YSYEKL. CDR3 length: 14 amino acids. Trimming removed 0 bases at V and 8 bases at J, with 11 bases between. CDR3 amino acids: CASSQDLSGYEQFF. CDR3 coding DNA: TGCGCCAGCAGCCAAGATCTTTCGGGCTATGAGCAGTTCTTC.

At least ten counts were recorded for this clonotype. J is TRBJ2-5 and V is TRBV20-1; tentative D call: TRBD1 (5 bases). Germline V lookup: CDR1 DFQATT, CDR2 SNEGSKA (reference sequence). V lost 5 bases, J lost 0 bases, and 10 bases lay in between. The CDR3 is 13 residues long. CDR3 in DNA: TGCAGTGCTGATCCAGGGAACCAAGAGACCCAGTACTTC. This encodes CSADPGNQETQYF.

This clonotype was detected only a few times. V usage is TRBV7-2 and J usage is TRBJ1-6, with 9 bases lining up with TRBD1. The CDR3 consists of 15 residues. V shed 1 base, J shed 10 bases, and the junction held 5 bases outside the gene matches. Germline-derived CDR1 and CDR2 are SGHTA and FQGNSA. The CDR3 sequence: CASSLGGQGSSPLHF. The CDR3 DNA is TGTGCCAGCAGCTTAGGGGGACAGGGTAGCTCACCCCTCCACTTT.

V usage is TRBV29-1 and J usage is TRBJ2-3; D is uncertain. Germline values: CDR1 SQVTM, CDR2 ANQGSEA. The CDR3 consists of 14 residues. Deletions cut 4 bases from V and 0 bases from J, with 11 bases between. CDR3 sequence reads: CSVVSVLSTDTQYF. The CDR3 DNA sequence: TGCAGCGTTGTTTCGGTCCTTAGCACAGATACGCAGTATTTT.

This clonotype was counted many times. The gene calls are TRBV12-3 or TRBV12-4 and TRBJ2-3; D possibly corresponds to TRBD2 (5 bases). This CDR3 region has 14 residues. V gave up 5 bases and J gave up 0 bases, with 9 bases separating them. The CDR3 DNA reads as TGTGCCAGCAGTGAATGGACTAGCACAGATACGCAGTATTTT. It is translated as CASSEWTSTDTQYF.

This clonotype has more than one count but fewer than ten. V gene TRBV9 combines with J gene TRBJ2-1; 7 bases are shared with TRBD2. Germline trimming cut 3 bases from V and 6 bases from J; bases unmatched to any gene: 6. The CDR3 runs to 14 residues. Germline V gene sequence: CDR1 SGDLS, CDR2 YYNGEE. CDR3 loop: CASSGVGGPNEQFF. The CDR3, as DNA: TGTGCCAGCAGCGGAGTGGGAGGGCCCAATGAGCAGTTCTTC.

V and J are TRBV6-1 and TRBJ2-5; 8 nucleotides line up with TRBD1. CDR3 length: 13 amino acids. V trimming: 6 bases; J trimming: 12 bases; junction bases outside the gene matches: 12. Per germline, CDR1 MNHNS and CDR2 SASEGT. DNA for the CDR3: TGTGCCAGCAGCCACCGAGCGACAGGGGAAAAGTACTTC. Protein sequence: CASSHRATGEKYF.

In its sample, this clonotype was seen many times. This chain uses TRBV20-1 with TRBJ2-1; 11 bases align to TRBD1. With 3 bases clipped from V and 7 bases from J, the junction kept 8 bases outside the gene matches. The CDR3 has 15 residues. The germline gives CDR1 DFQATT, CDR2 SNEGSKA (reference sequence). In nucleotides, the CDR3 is TGCAGTGCTAGGAGTCCCGGGACAGGGGGGAATGAGCAGTTCTTC. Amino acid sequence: CSARSPGTGGNEQFF.